This TCR beta chain derives from a study of T-cell reconstitution after alpha-beta-depleted transplantation in children. Study outcomes and limitations: Most T-cell counts and diversity one year after the transplant came from T cells that were newly produced. Several hundred rapidly expanded clones from non-depleted graft cells reportedly supplied alpha-beta T cells about two months post-transplant. For some patients, TCRbeta diversity was high at day 60 because of recipient T cells and thymic progenitors that survived.

The TCRbeta library was prepared with unique molecular identifiers. TCRdb called the PCR reads again in MiXCR, with one record for every CDR3 protein. The data contain about 260,000 distinct CDR3 sequences, 7.5% to 9.5% of them singletons. This clonotype occurred many times. Its antigen remains unknown. The CDR3 is 15 amino acids. Trimming cost V 5 bases and J 2 bases; bases outside gene matches: 8. CDR1 is LGHDT, CDR2 YNNKEL, per germline (reference sequence). This clonotype was sampled from a male patient younger than 18 who had a stem cell transplant for acute lymphoblastic leukemia, so the T cells may come from the graft donor. V usage is TRBV3-1 and J usage is TRBJ1-2, with 7 bases that match TRBD1. The input for sequencing was PBMCs, mostly from graft donor cells, taken 180 days after TCRalphabeta/CD19-depleted stem cell transplant. CDR3 DNA: TGTGCCAGCAGCTTCCGACAGGGATCCAACTATGGCTACACCTTC. Residues: CASSFRQGSNYGYTF.